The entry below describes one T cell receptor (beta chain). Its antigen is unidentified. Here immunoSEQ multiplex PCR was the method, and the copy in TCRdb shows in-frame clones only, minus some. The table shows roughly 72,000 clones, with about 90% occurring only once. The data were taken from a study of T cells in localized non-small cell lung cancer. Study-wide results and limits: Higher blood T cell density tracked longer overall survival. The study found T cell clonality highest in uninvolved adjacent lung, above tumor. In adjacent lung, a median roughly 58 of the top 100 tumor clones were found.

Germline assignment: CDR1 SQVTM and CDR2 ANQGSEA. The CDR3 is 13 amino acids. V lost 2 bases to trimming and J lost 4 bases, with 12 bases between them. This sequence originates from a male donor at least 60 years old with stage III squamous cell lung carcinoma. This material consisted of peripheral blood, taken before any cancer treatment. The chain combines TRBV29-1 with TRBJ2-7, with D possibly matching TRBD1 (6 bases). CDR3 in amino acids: CSVETGNSYEQYF. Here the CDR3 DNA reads TGCAGCGTTGAAACAGGGAATAGTTACGAGCAGTACTTC.